The 32 T cell receptor beta chains given below trace back to one sample, sequenced in a study of control samples from healthy donors and cancer patients. TCRdb's copy holds only in-frame clones and misses some; the assay was immunoSEQ multiplex PCR. This sample has under 450,000 clones; 75% to 95% occur once, and the top ten carry around 6.5%. Sample: PBMCs. These receptors all come from a man in his forties or fifties with head and neck cancer.

The J gene is TRBJ2-7, the V gene TRBV5-4, with D possibly being TRBD1 (5 bases). The CDR3 is 16 residues long. V dropped 2 bases and J dropped 2 bases, with 17 bases sitting between them. Germline V CDR1 and CDR2: SGHNT, YYREEE (reference sequence). This CDR3 is CASSLFGQGATYEQYF. CDR3 bases: TGTGCCAGCAGCTTATTCGGGCAGGGCGCTACCTACGAGCAGTACTTC.

The J gene is TRBJ2-2, the V gene TRBV19, with D unresolved. This CDR3 spans 14 amino acids. V was shortened by 8 bases and J by 1 base, with 11 bases between the two germline ends. The germline gives CDR1 LNHDA, CDR2 SQIVND (reference sequence). CDR3 coding DNA: TGTGCCAGTTTCTCCAGATTGAACACCGGGGAGCTGTTTTTT. Amino acid sequence: CASFSRLNTGELFF.

The CDR3 coding sequence is TGTGCCAGCAGTTTATACAGGGAAAAGAACAATGAGCAGTTCTTC. Protein product: CASSLYREKNNEQFF. The rearrangement uses TRBV27 and TRBJ2-1; weak D call: TRBD1 (6 bases). Per the germline V gene, CDR1 is MNHEY and CDR2 is SMNVEV (reference sequence). V was shortened by 1 base and J by 5 bases, with 12 bases between the two germline ends. There are 15 residues in the CDR3.

This rearrangement joins TRBV28 to TRBJ2-3; possible D gene TRBD1, 6 bases. The CDR3 runs to 16 residues. The V gene's germline CDR1 is MDHEN and CDR2 SYDVKM. The DNA of the CDR3 is TGTGAGGTCCGGGCAGGGGCATCCCTCCGCACAGATACGCAGTATTTT. As protein: CEVRAGASLRTDTQYF.

This chain joins TRBV19 and TRBJ1-5, with D maybe TRBD1 (5 bases). The CDR3 length is 14 residues. Per the germline V gene, CDR1 is LNHDA and CDR2 is SQIVND (reference sequence). Deletions cut 3 bases from V and 2 bases from J, with 8 bases between. The CDR3 region is CASSIWGGNQPQHF. In DNA, the CDR3 is TGTGCCAGTAGTATCTGGGGGGGCAATCAGCCCCAGCATTTT.

V usage is TRBV6-5 and J usage is TRBJ1-5; 8 bases are shared with TRBD1. Looked up from germline, CDR1 is MNHEY and CDR2 is SVGAGI. The CDR3 contains 15 residues. The CDR3 region is CAHDRGVYSNQPQHF. DNA for the CDR3: TGTGCGCATGACAGGGGCGTTTATAGCAATCAGCCCCAGCATTTT.

This chain connects TRBV4-2 to TRBJ1-4; D gene unclear. Between the trimmed V and J ends, which lost 8 bases and 3 bases, there was a span of 10 bases. Germline V CDR1 and CDR2: LGHNA, YNFKEQ. The length of the CDR3 is 13 residues. DNA for the CDR3: TGTGCCAGCCGAACAAGGGCTAATGAAAAACTGTTTTTT. It is translated as CASRTRANEKLFF.

The V call is TRBV5-1, the J call TRBJ2-7; tentatively, D is TRBD1 (5 bases). The CDR3 extends over 14 amino acids. V was clipped by 5 bases and J by 0 bases, with 12 bases between them. CDR1 is SGHRS and CDR2 is YFSETQ in the germline V gene. The CDR3 reads CASSGDSYSYEQYF. The DNA of the CDR3 is TGCGCCAGCAGTGGAGACAGTTACTCCTACGAGCAGTACTTC.

The chain uses TRBV5-1 and TRBJ2-7; D remains ambiguous. Germline V CDR1 and CDR2: SGHRS, YFSETQ. The CDR3 extends over 12 amino acids. V was pared by 4 bases and J by 3 bases, with 8 bases between. The CDR3 reads CASSPPDYEQYF. DNA for the CDR3: TGCGCCAGCAGCCCCCCCGACTACGAGCAGTACTTC.

The chain uses TRBV2 and TRBJ2-7, with 7 bases identical to TRBD1. Trimming at V came to 6 bases and at J to 7 bases, leaving 9 bases not matched to a gene. CDR1 is SNHLY and CDR2 is FYNNEI in the germline V gene. CDR3 size: 13 residues. CDR3 DNA: TGTGCCAGCAGCCGGGACAGCCCTCGGGAGCAGTACTTC. It codes for CASSRDSPREQYF.

The sample holds a few counts of this clone. The J gene is TRBJ2-7, the V gene TRBV9; D call uncertain. CDR1 is SGDLS and CDR2 is YYNGEE in the germline V gene. The CDR3 extends over 12 amino acids. V lost 3 bases, J lost 3 bases, and 7 bases lay in between. The CDR3 DNA reads as TGTGCCAGCAGCGGGGAAGACTACGAGCAGTACTTC. Its translation is CASSGEDYEQYF.

The chain recombines TRBV6-5 with TRBJ2-7; D perhaps matches TRBD1 (6 bases). The V gene lost 2 bases and the J gene lost 0 bases, with 8 bases spanning the gap. Germline V lookup: CDR1 MNHEY, CDR2 SVGAGI. CDR3 length equals 14 residues. The CDR3 loop is CASSYQGSSYEQYF. The CDR3 DNA reads TGTGCCAGCAGTTACCAGGGGAGCTCCTACGAGCAGTACTTC.

The V gene is TRBV29-1, the J gene TRBJ2-2; D unclear. The V and J ends lost 0 bases and 0 bases respectively, with 8 bases between them. The CDR3 sequence is 15 residues long. Germline CDR1 SQVTM, CDR2 ANQGSEA. CDR3 in amino acids: CSVEDSRANTGELFF. DNA for the CDR3: TGCAGCGTTGAAGACTCTAGGGCGAACACCGGGGAGCTGTTTTTT.

V is TRBV9 and J is TRBJ1-6, with D perhaps matching TRBD1 (5 bases). Germline V gene lookup returns CDR1 SGDLS and CDR2 YYNGEE. The V gene lost 0 bases and the J gene lost 8 bases, with 15 bases spanning the gap. This CDR3 is built from 16 residues. DNA of the CDR3: TGTGCCAGCAGCGTAGCTGGTATGGGGGGGGATTCACCCCTCCACTTT. Translating it yields CASSVAGMGGDSPLHF.

J is TRBJ1-1 and V is TRBV9, with D possibly matching TRBD1 (5 bases). The germline gives CDR1 SGDLS, CDR2 YYNGEE. The V end lost 4 bases, the J end lost 3 bases, and 19 bases lay between the germline ends. CDR3 size: 16 residues. The DNA for the CDR3 is TGTGCCAGCAGCCTCCCACCCCAGGGCTTCTACACTGAAGCTTTCTTT. Translation gives CASSLPPQGFYTEAFF. Full variable domain (remainder filled in from reference TRBV9 and TRBJ1-1): DSGVTQTPKHLITATGQRVTLRCSPRSGDLSVYWYQQSLDQGLQFLIQYYNGEERAKGNILERFSAQQFPDLHSELNLSSLELGDSALYFCASSLPPQGFYTEAFFGQGTRLTVV.

This clone occurred a few times. The V call is TRBV30, the J call TRBJ1-3, with D possibly matching TRBD1 (6 bases). The CDR3 runs to 15 residues. Per the germline V gene, CDR1 is GTSNPN and CDR2 is SVGIG (reference sequence). Deletions cut 0 bases from V and 2 bases from J, with 11 bases between. The CDR3 reads CAWSVGTNPGNTIYF. CDR3 DNA: TGTGCCTGGAGTGTAGGGACAAACCCTGGAAACACCATATATTTT.

The chain links TRBV19 to TRBJ1-4; D gene ambiguous. The CDR3 runs 16 residues. Trimming stripped 4 bases from V and 0 bases from J, with 12 bases between. Germline values: CDR1 LNHDA, CDR2 SQIVND (reference sequence). Written as DNA, the CDR3 is TGTGCCAGTAGTACACCCCGAGTTGCAACTAATGAAAAACTGTTTTTT. It specifies CASSTPRVATNEKLFF.

The chain links TRBV11-2 to TRBJ1-4; 7 bases line up with TRBD1. V dropped 4 bases and J dropped 8; count of bases not matched to a gene: 13. CDR1 and CDR2 from the germline V gene are SGHAT and FQNNGV. The CDR3 loop spans 16 amino acids. This chain's CDR3 is CASSWAGKTGREKLFF. The CDR3 bases are TGTGCCAGCAGCTGGGCGGGAAAGACAGGGCGGGAAAAACTGTTTTTT.

The V and J genes are TRBV18 and TRBJ2-2; D remains ambiguous. The CDR3 covers 16 residues. Trimming left V 3 bases short and J 0 bases short, with 11 bases between. CDR1 and CDR2 (germline): KGHSH, LQKENI. The CDR3 protein is CASSPSSDTNTGELFF. In DNA form, the CDR3 reads TGTGCCAGCTCACCGTCCTCAGATACGAACACCGGGGAGCTGTTTTTT. Combining the CDR3 with reference TRBV18 and TRBJ2-2 gives the whole variable domain NAGVMQNPRHLVRRRGQEARLRCSPMKGHSHVYWYRQLPEEGLKFMVYLQKENIIDESGMPKERFSAEFPKEGPSILRIQQVVRGDSAAYFCASSPSSDTNTGELFFGEGSRLTVL.

This clone was detected once. This chain uses TRBV5-5 with TRBJ1-6, with D possibly matching TRBD1 (5 bases). The CDR3 is 16 residues long. Looked up from germline, CDR1 is SGHKS and CDR2 is YYEKEE (reference sequence). Trimming left V 2 bases short and J 6 bases short, with 15 bases between. As DNA, the CDR3 is TGTGCCAGCAGCTTAAGATGGCAGGGAGGTAATTCACCCCTCCACTTT. Translated, it gives CASSLRWQGGNSPLHF.

V is TRBV9 and J is TRBJ2-2; D is ambiguous. V lost 5 bases, J lost 4 bases, and 15 bases lay in between. CDR3 length equals 15 residues. Looked up from germline, CDR1 is SGDLS and CDR2 is YYNGEE. The CDR3 DNA follows: TGTGCCAGCAGACCCACACTGGGTGGCACCGGGGAGCTGTTTTTT. Its translation: CASRPTLGGTGELFF.

This clone occurred a few times. The chain has TRBV30 and TRBJ2-7, with TRBD2 matching 8 bases. J lost 2 bases, V lost 6 bases, and 12 bases had no gene match. The CDR3 spans 15 residues. CDR1 is GTSNPN and CDR2 is SVGIG in the germline V gene (reference sequence). The chain's CDR3 is CACRLTSGVAYEQYF. The CDR3 DNA reads TGTGCCTGCCGCCTTACTAGCGGAGTGGCCTACGAGCAGTACTTC.

This chain connects TRBV14 to TRBJ2-4, with TRBD1 matching over 9 bases. Germline V gives CDR1 SGHDN, CDR2 FVKESK. V dropped 4 bases and J dropped 1; count of bases not matched to a gene: 5. The CDR3 runs to 16 residues. CDR3 nucleotides: TGTGCCAGCAGCCTGGGGACAGGGAAGGCCAAAAACATTCAGTACTTC. Its protein is CASSLGTGKAKNIQYF.

This chain joins TRBV19 and TRBJ1-1; no definite D call. There are 13 residues in the CDR3. V lost 5 bases and J lost 1, with 8 bases in between. Germline loops: CDR1 LNHDA, CDR2 SQIVND (reference sequence). CDR3 protein: CASSLMPNTEAFF. The CDR3 DNA reads as TGTGCCAGTAGTCTGATGCCGAACACTGAAGCTTTCTTT.

In DNA, the CDR3 is TGTGCCAGCAGTGACCACAGGGGGAGCCTAAGAGGTGAAGCTTTCTTT. Its protein is CASSDHRGSLRGEAFF. The rearrangement joins TRBV25-1 to TRBJ1-1, with 8 bases matching TRBD1. The germline V gene encodes CDR1 MGHDK and CDR2 SYGVNS. After removal of 3 bases from V and 7 bases from J, the junction contained 13 bases not matched to a gene. The CDR3 runs to 16 residues.

The chain is built from TRBV27 and TRBJ1-3, with D possibly matching TRBD1 (6 bases). Trimming pared 6 bases from V and 0 bases from J, leaving 9 bases between. Germline lookup yields CDR1 MNHEY and CDR2 SMNVEV (reference sequence). The CDR3 loop spans 14 amino acids. The chain's CDR3 is CASRTGPSGNTIYF. The CDR3 nucleotides are TGTGCCAGCAGGACAGGACCCTCTGGAAACACCATATATTTT.

This sequence joins TRBV5-1 and TRBJ2-7; 7 bases match TRBD1. Germline V gives CDR1 SGHRS, CDR2 YFSETQ. This CDR3 comprises 14 residues. Unmatched junction bases numbered 10, after V lost 7 bases and J lost 3 bases. Written as DNA, the CDR3 is TGCGCCAGCGGAACAGGGGTCGTGGGCTACGAGCAGTACTTC. Its protein is CASGTGVVGYEQYF. Based on the CDR3 plus reference TRBV5-1 and TRBJ2-7, the full variable domain is KAGVTQTPRYLIKTRGQQVTLSCSPISGHRSVSWYQQTPGQGLQFLFEYFSETQRNKGNFPGRFSGRQFSNSRSEMNVSTLELGDSALYLCASGTGVVGYEQYFGPGTRLTVT.

The CDR3 bases are TGTGCCAGCAGTTATTCTTTGGGGGGGCAGAACACTGAAGCTTTCTTT. Encoded protein: CASSYSLGGQNTEAFF. This chain joins TRBV6-6 and TRBJ1-1; maybe TRBD1 (6 bases). The CDR3 covers 16 residues. The V gene's germline CDR1 is MNHNY and CDR2 SVGAGI (reference sequence). Trimming took 3 bases from V and 1 from J, leaving 15 bases between them.

The chain is built from TRBV6-5 and TRBJ1-6; D gene ambiguous. The CDR3 consists of 16 residues. The V end was cut by 0 bases, the J end by 5 bases, with 11 bases between. Germline CDR1 reads MNHEY; CDR2 reads SVGAGI. Written as DNA, the CDR3 is TGTGCCAGCAGTTACTCCCCGGCGGGGAATAATTCACCCCTCCACTTT. Amino acids: CASSYSPAGNNSPLHF.

This clone has just one count. This chain links TRBV5-6 with TRBJ2-1, with 7 nucleotides matching TRBD1. V lost 4 bases to trimming and J lost 9 bases; unmatched junction nucleotides: 10. The germline gives CDR1 SGHDT, CDR2 YYEEEE. This CDR3 spans 14 amino acids. The CDR3 protein is CASSPKTGYGEQFF. In nucleotides, the CDR3 is TGTGCCAGCAGCCCGAAGACAGGGTACGGTGAGCAGTTCTTC.

The J gene is TRBJ1-5, the V gene TRBV6-5, with D perhaps TRBD1 (6 bases). Germline values: CDR1 MNHEY, CDR2 SVGAGI. This CDR3 has 15 residues. V was trimmed by 2 bases and J by 6 bases, leaving 14 bases between them. The CDR3 sequence: CASSYQRGAGQPQHF. The CDR3 nucleotides read TGTGCCAGCAGTTACCAACGGGGGGCGGGTCAGCCCCAGCATTTT.

In this sample, this clone turned up once. The V call is TRBV5-1, the J call TRBJ2-1; possible D gene TRBD1, 6 bases. V was trimmed by 4 bases and J by 7 bases, leaving 12 bases between them. The V gene's germline CDR1 is SGHRS and CDR2 YFSETQ. This CDR3 region has 13 residues. The DNA for the CDR3 is TGCGCCAGCAGCGTGACAGGCTATAATGAGCAGTTCTTC. It yields the protein CASSVTGYNEQFF.